This TCR beta chain is from a study of T cells in Graves' hyperthyroidism and ophthalmopathy. RNA transcripts provided the source from which TCR beta CDR3 regions were amplified. With the HTBI primer set, the TCR CDR3 went through a first round of RT-PCR. One entry per CDR3 protein results from TCRdb running MiXCR on the multiplex PCR reads. The sample records fewer than 550,000 distinct CDR3 sequences, around a sixth being singletons. The CDR3 has 18 residues. V was clipped by 6 bases and J by 0 bases, with 21 bases between them. Germline CDR1 is MNHEY and CDR2 is SVGEGT. The chain has TRBV6-2 or TRBV6-3 and TRBJ1-5; D is uncertain. What was sequenced was blood. The source is a woman in her late teens or twenties with Graves' hyperthyroidism. The CDR3 DNA sequence: TGTGCCAGCAGCTCCGACCCCGAGGGAACATATAGCAATCAGCCCCAGCATTTT. It is translated as CASSSDPEGTYSNQPQHF.